One and the same sample provided the 18 T cell receptor beta chains below, sequenced in a study of CD8+ T cells in alopecia areata. Extracted RNA was reverse transcribed into cDNA, the sequencing template. Sequencing was performed with immunoSEQ multiplex PCR; in TCRdb, only in-frame clones are kept and a portion is missing. Singletons are absent from the sample, which has around 100,000 clones. Sequences were obtained from lesional skin. The source is a C3H/HeJ mouse with alopecia areata. The strain's MHC haplotype is H2-k.

About this clone itself: The gene symbols are mouse symbols. The read finishes 4 residues shy of the CDR3 end, and the germline J gene is used to complete it. This rearrangement joins TRBV13-2 to TRBJ2-7; 8 bases fit TRBD1. CDR1 NNHNN and CDR2 SYGAGS come from the germline V gene (reference sequence). Losses at the gene ends were 2 bases for V and 2 bases for J; bases not matched to a gene: 6. This CDR3 has 15 amino acids. CDR3 bases read: TGTGCCAGCGGTGACCCTCCGGGACAGGCCTAT. This sequence encodes CASGDPPGQAY. The full CDR3 sequence reads CASGDPPGQAYEQYF.

This clone turned up a few times. These gene names are mouse names. The read comes to an end 4 residues before the CDR3 does, leaving the germline J gene to fill in the end. This chain joins TRBV1 and TRBJ2-5; possible D gene TRBD1, 5 bases. This CDR3 has 15 residues. Germline CDR1 and CDR2: NSQYPW and LRSPGD (reference sequence). Trimming took off 3 bases at V and 1 base at J, with 11 bases between the two ends. CDR3 region: CTCSAPRVYQDTQYF. The sequenced part of the CDR3 DNA is TGCACCTGCAGTGCCCCCAGGGTCTACCAAGAC.

This clone came up many times. Gene names and germline refer to mouse. Read coverage stops 4 residues before the CDR3 terminus; the germline J gene supplies the remainder. The chain combines TRBV31 with TRBJ1-1; TRBD1 agrees at 8 bases. Per germline, CDR1 GKSSPN and CDR2 SITVG. The CDR3 is made up of 14 amino acids. With 0 bases clipped from V and 0 bases from J, the junction kept 0 bases outside the gene matches. The sequenced part of the CDR3 DNA is TGTGCCTGGAGTCTACAGGGGGCAAACACA. It codes for CAWSLQGANT. The full CDR3 sequence reads CAWSLQGANTEVFF.

This clone was found a few times. These gene names are mouse names. The read terminates 4 residues ahead of where the CDR3 ends, so the germline J gene completes it. J is TRBJ2-7 and V is TRBV13-3; the match to TRBD2 covers 12 bases. The CDR3 covers 18 residues. V lost 3 bases and J lost 0; bases outside the gene matches: 10. Germline V CDR1 and CDR2: NNHDY, SYVADS. The CDR3 is CASSGPGLGGPSSYEQYF. The part of the CDR3 DNA that was read is TGTGCCAGCAGTGGACCGGGACTGGGGGGCCCCAGCTCCTAT.

This clone was seen ten or more times. Gene and germline names: mouse. The read gets to within 4 residues of the CDR3 end, and the germline J gene fills in the rest. The rearrangement joins TRBV13-3 to TRBJ1-1; 7 nucleotides line up with TRBD1. In germline, CDR1 is NNHDY, CDR2 SYVADS. This CDR3 is 12 amino acids long. CDR3 in amino acids: CASSAGDREVFF. The sequenced part of the CDR3 DNA is TGTGCCAGCAGTGCTGGGGACAGA.

This clone was detected only a few times. Gene names are mouse gene names. The read gets to within 4 residues of the CDR3 end, and the germline J gene fills in the rest. The chain employs TRBV1 and TRBJ2-7; TRBD1 agrees at 7 bases. CDR1 and CDR2 (germline): NSQYPW, LRSPGD (reference sequence). This CDR3 is 15 amino acids long. With V trimmed by 1 base and J by 0 bases, 3 bases remained unmatched. The chain's CDR3 is CTCSAVWDSSYEQYF. The sequenced part of the CDR3 DNA is TGCACCTGCAGTGCAGTATGGGACAGCTCCTAT.

Ten or more counts support this clone. Gene labels here are mouse ones. The CDR3 goes on 4 residues after the read ends, and that part is filled in from the germline J gene. The chain joins TRBV1 to TRBJ2-7, with a tentative D call TRBD1 (6 bases). The CDR3 loop spans 15 amino acids. The germline V gene encodes CDR1 NSQYPW and CDR2 LRSPGD (reference sequence). Trimming cost V 1 base and J 0 bases, with 10 bases left between them. The sequenced CDR3 bases are TGCACCTGCAGTGCAGGGGACATGAGCTCCTAT. This encodes CTCSAGDMSSY. The CDR3 in full is CTCSAGDMSSYEQYF.

Many counts were recorded for this clone. Genes here carry mouse names. The read ends 4 residues shy of where the CDR3 ends; the end is completed using the germline J gene. The V call is TRBV31, the J call TRBJ2-7; maybe TRBD1 (5 bases). Germline CDR1 is GKSSPN and CDR2 is SITVG. There are 12 residues in the CDR3. CDR3 DNA (partial): TGTGCCTGGAGTCCCCGACAGTAT. Residues: CAWSPRQY. The CDR3 in full is CAWSPRQYEQYF.

This clone was recorded a few times. Gene labels here are mouse ones. The missing CDR3 end, 4 residues past where the read stops, is filled in from the germline J gene. This chain links TRBV13-3 with TRBJ1-4; perhaps TRBD1 as D (6 bases). Germline CDR1 and CDR2: NNHDY and SYVADS. The length of the CDR3 is 16 residues. The V end lost 4 bases, the J end lost 2 bases, and 15 bases lay between the germline ends. CDR3 DNA, as far as it was read: TGTGCCAGCAGTCCCTCAGGGGAACCCTCCAACGAA. Translated: CASSPSGEPSNE. The CDR3 in its entirety is CASSPSGEPSNERLFF.

On this clone itself: Gene names are the mouse ones. The read finishes 4 residues shy of the CDR3 end, and the germline J gene is used to complete it. J is TRBJ1-4 and V is TRBV1; D is unresolved. V was pared by 0 bases and J by 2 bases, with 10 bases between. CDR1 is NSQYPW, CDR2 LRSPGD, per germline (reference sequence). CDR3 length: 16 amino acids. CDR3 region: CTCSADNARSNERLFF. CDR3 DNA (partial): TGCACCTGCAGTGCAGATAACGCCAGATCCAACGAA.

Ten or more counts support this clone. TCRdb and the translated DNA give different amino acids at residue 11; the protein presented here is the one translated from the DNA. Mouse germline and gene names are used. The CDR3 is cut off 3 residues early in the read; its end comes from the germline J gene. The chain couples TRBV1 to TRBJ1-6; no reliable D call. TRBJ1-6 counts as an open reading frame of uncertain function. CDR3 length equals 14 residues. V gave up 0 bases and J gave up 7 bases, with 7 bases separating them. The germline V gene has CDR1 NSQYPW and CDR2 LRSPGD (reference sequence). Incomplete CDR3 DNA: TGCACCTGCAGTGCAGATCAAACAAATTCGCCC. Translated, it gives CTCSADQTNSP. The entire CDR3 reads CTCSADQTNSPLYF.

Worth noting for this clone: The genes and germline here are from mouse. The read finishes 4 residues shy of the CDR3 end, and the germline J gene is used to complete it. The V gene is TRBV16, the J gene TRBJ2-1, with TRBD2 matching 8 bases. Germline V lookup: CDR1 SGHSA, CDR2 FRNQAP. The CDR3 has 16 amino acids. The V and J ends lost 0 bases and 5 bases, in that order; junction bases with no gene match: 6. The DNA read from the CDR3 is TGTGCAAGCAGCTTAGATAAAGGCTGGGGGGATGCT. Translation: CASSLDKGWGDA. The entire CDR3 is CASSLDKGWGDAEQFF.

This clone was seen ten or more times. Genes here carry mouse names. CDR3 in amino acids: CASSTGTGGVNYAEQFF. The sequenced CDR3 bases are TGTGCCAGCAGCACCGGGACTGGGGGGGTTAACTATGCT. This chain joins TRBV13-3 and TRBJ2-1; 13 nucleotides align to TRBD2. The read gets to within 4 residues of the CDR3 end, and the germline J gene fills in the rest. Germline V gives CDR1 NNHDY, CDR2 SYVADS. This CDR3 is 17 amino acids long. V dropped 5 bases and J dropped 0; count of bases not matched to a gene: 5.

As concerns this clone: Genes here carry mouse names. The observed sequence ends 4 residues before the CDR3 terminus, with the missing tail filled in from the germline J gene. The chain joins TRBV13-3 to TRBJ1-2; possibly TRBD1 for D (6 bases). The germline V gene has CDR1 NNHDY and CDR2 SYVADS. The V and J ends lost 7 bases and 2 bases respectively, with 9 bases between them. The CDR3 is 12 amino acids. CDR3 protein: CASQGWNSDYTF. CDR3 DNA, as far as it was read: TGTGCCAGCCAGGGGTGGAACTCC.

In its sample, this clone was seen a few times. Mouse gene names and germline throughout. Read coverage stops 4 residues before the CDR3 terminus; the germline J gene supplies the remainder. The rearrangement links TRBV13-3 to TRBJ1-4; a possible D gene is TRBD1 (6 bases). Germline V gene lookup returns CDR1 NNHDY and CDR2 SYVADS. CDR3 length: 16 residues. The V gene lost 3 bases and the J gene lost 0 bases, with 12 bases spanning the gap. The covered CDR3 bases are TGTGCCAGCAGTGGCGGGGGGCCCCTTTCCAACGAA. It codes for CASSGGGPLSNE. The entire CDR3 protein is CASSGGGPLSNERLFF.

For this clone: Any gene name here is a mouse gene name. The sequenced part of the CDR3 DNA is TGTGCTAGCAGTAGAGAACACTGGGGGGGGGATGCT. Amino acid sequence: CASSREHWGGDA. In full, the CDR3 reads CASSREHWGGDAEQFF. The V and J genes are TRBV17 and TRBJ2-1; 10 nucleotides align to TRBD2. The observed sequence ends 4 residues before the CDR3 terminus, with the missing tail filled in from the germline J gene. Looked up from germline, CDR1 is MNHDT and CDR2 is YYDKIL. The CDR3 runs 16 residues. Trimming removed 0 bases from V and 5 bases from J; junction bases left unmatched: 4.

As to this clone: Any gene name here is a mouse gene name. The read falls 4 residues short of the CDR3 end, and the missing part is taken from the germline J gene. The gene calls are TRBV13-1 and TRBJ1-4; TRBD1 aligns across 11 bases. Germline CDR1 NSHNY, CDR2 SYGAGN. There are 17 residues in the CDR3. CDR3 in amino acids: CASSDRARTGGTERLFF. The part of the CDR3 DNA that was read is TGTGCCAGCAGTGATCGGGCGCGGACAGGGGGCACCGAA.

This clone showed up just a few times. Genes and germline are mouse. The read is 4 residues too short to cover the CDR3 end, so that end is filled in from the germline J gene. This chain uses TRBV1 with TRBJ2-1, with TRBD1 identical over 10 bases. The CDR3 extends over 16 amino acids. The germline gives CDR1 NSQYPW, CDR2 LRSPGD (reference sequence). The part of the CDR3 DNA that was read is TGCACCTGCAGTGCAGATGTGAGGGGACAGGGGCCT. Translation: CTCSADVRGQGP. The entire CDR3 is CTCSADVRGQGPEQFF.